This T cell receptor (beta chain) came from a study of blood T cell repertoires in COVID-19. The protocol was immunoSEQ multiplex PCR, while the TCRdb copy is restricted to in-frame clones and leaves out a portion. The sample includes 150,000 to 200,000 clones, around nine tenths seen only once; the top ten take over 9%. A single count supports this clone. Sample: peripheral blood. The receptor was derived from a woman aged 70 to 79 with COVID-19, enrolled during active disease.

CDR3 amino acids: CASSLYGSGDFQETQYF. In DNA, the CDR3 is TGTGCCAGCAGTTTATATGGAAGCGGGGACTTCCAAGAGACCCAGTACTTC. The chain couples TRBV28 to TRBJ2-5; 7 nucleotides align to TRBD2. Unmatched junction bases numbered 9, after V lost 1 base and J lost 1 base. Germline CDR1 reads MDHEN; CDR2 reads SYDVKM. The CDR3 spans 17 residues.